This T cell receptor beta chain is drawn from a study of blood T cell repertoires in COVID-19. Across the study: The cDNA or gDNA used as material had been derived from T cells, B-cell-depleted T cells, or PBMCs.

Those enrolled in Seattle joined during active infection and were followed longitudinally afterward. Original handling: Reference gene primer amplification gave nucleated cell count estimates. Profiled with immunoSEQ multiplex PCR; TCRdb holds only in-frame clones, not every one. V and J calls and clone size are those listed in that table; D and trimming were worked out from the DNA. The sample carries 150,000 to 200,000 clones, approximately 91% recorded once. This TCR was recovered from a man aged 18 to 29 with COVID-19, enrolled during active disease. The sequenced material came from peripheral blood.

In nucleotides, the CDR3 is TGTGCCATCAGTGAACGGACTAGCGGGAGCGATGAGCAGTTCTTC. It encodes CAISERTSGSDEQFF. The chain couples TRBV10-3 to TRBJ2-1; 13 bases are shared with TRBD2. CDR3 size: 15 residues. V lost 3 bases and J lost 8; bases outside the gene matches: 4. Germline-derived CDR1 and CDR2 are ENHRY and SYGVKD.